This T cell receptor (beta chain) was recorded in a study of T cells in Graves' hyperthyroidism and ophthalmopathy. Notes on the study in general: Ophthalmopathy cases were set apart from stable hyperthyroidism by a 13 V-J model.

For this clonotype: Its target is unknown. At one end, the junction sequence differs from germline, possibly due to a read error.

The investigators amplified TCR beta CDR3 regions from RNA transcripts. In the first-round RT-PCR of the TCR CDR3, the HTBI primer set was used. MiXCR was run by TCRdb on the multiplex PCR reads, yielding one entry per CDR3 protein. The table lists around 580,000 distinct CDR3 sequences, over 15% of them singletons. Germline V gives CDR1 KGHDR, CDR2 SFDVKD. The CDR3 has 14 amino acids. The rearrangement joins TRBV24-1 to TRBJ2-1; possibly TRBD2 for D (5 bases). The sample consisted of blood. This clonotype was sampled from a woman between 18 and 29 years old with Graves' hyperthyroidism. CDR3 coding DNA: TGTGCCACCAGTGCCCCTCGCTCGGGATATGAACAGTTCTTC. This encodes CATSAPRSGYEQFF.